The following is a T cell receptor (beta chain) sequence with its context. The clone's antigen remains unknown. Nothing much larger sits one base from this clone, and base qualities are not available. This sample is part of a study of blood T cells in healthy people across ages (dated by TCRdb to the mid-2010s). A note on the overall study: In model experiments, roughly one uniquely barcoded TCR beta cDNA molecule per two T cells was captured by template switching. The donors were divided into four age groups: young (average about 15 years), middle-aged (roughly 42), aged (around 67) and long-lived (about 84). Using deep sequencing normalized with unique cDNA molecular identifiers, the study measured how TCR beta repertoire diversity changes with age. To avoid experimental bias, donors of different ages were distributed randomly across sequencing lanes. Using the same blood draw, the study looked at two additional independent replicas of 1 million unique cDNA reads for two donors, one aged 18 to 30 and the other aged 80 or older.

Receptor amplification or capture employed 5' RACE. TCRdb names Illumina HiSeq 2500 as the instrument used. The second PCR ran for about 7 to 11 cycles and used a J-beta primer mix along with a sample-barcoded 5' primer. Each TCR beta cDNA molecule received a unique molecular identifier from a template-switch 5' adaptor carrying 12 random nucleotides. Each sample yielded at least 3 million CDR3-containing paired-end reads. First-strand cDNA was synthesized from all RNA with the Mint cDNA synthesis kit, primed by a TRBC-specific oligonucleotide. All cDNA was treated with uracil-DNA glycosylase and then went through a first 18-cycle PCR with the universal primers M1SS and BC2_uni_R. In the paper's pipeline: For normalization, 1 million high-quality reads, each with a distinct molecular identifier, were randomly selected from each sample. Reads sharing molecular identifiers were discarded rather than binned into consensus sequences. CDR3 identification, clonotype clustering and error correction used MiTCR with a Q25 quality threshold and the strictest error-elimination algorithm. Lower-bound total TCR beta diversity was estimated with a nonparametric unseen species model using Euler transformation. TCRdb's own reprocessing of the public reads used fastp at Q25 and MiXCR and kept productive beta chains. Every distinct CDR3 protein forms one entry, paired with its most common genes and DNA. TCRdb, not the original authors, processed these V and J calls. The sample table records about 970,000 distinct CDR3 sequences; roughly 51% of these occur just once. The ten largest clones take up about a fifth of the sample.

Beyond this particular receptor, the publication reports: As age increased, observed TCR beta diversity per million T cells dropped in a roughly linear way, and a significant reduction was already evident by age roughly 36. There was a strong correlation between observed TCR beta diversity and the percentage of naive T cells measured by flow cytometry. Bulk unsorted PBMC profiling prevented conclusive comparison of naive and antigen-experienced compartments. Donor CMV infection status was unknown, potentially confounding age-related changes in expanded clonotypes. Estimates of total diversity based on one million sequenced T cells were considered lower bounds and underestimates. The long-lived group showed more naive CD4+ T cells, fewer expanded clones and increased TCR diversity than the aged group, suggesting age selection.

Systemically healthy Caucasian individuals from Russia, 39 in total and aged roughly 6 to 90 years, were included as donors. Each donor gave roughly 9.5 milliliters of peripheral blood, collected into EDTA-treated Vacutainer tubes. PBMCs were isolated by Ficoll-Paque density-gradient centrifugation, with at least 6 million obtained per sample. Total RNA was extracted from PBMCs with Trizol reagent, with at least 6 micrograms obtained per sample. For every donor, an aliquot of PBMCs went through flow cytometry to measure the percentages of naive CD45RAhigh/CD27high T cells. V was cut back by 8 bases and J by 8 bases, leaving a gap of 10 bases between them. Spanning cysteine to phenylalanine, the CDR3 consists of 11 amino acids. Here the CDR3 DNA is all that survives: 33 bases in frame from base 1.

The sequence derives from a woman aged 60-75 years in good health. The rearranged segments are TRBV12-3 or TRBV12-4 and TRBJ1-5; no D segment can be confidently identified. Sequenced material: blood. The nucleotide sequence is TGTGCCAGCGGGTCCGTAGAGCCCCAGCATTTT. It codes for CASGSVEPQHF.